Following are 8 T cell receptor beta chains from one sample sequenced in a study of shared clonotypes between healthy human individuals. Method: immunoSEQ multiplex PCR; TCRdb's copy keeps in-frame clones and lacks some. The sample gives about 1 million clones, 65% to 80% of which show up once; roughly 1.4% is in the top ten. Sequences were obtained from memory CD4+ T cells sorted from blood. Subset specified: CD45RA-negative fraction. The receptors were gathered from a man younger than 35 in good health.

This sequence joins TRBV4-2 and TRBJ1-1; no firm D call. The V gene's germline CDR1 is LGHNA and CDR2 YNFKEQ. The CDR3 covers 13 residues. V was clipped by 1 base and J by 4 bases, with 7 bases between them. The CDR3 region is CASSQGLVTEAFF. The DNA for the CDR3 is TGTGCCAGCAGCCAAGGGTTGGTCACTGAAGCTTTCTTT.

The genes are TRBV4-3 and TRBJ1-1; D unresolved. CDR1 is LGHNA, CDR2 YSLEER, per germline. The CDR3 runs to 15 residues. Trimming shortened V by 3 bases and J by 1 base, and 12 bases separated the two germline ends. CDR3: CASSHYGTTNTEAFF. The CDR3 nucleotides are TGCGCCAGCAGCCATTACGGTACAACGAACACTGAAGCTTTCTTT.

The J gene is TRBJ1-6, the V gene TRBV9; D is undetermined. Trimming removed 0 bases from V and 10 bases from J, with 11 bases in between. CDR1 and CDR2 (germline): SGDLS, YYNGEE. The CDR3 is made up of 14 amino acids. This chain's CDR3 is CASSVGPEESPLHF. As DNA, the CDR3 is TGTGCCAGCAGCGTAGGACCCGAGGAATCACCCCTCCACTTT.

V usage is TRBV7-9 and J usage is TRBJ2-6, with D possibly TRBD2 on 5 matching bases. The germline V gene encodes CDR1 SEHNR and CDR2 FQNEAQ (reference sequence). This CDR3 comprises 15 residues. V was shortened by 6 bases and J by 4 bases, with 13 bases between the two germline ends. Written as DNA, the CDR3 is TGTGCCAGCAGTACTGACTACTTCGGGGCCAACGTCCTGACTTTC. This sequence encodes CASSTDYFGANVLTF. Variable domain in full (rest from reference TRBV7-9 and TRBJ2-6): DTGVSQNPRHKITKRGQNVTFRCDPISEHNRLYWYRQTLGQGPEFLTYFQNEAQLEKSRLLSDRFSAERPKGSFSTLEIQRTEQGDSAMYLCASSTDYFGANVLTFGAGSRLTVL.

This chain uses TRBV11-2 with TRBJ1-6, with D possibly TRBD1 on 5 matching bases. The V gene lost 6 bases and the J gene lost 5 bases, with 14 bases spanning the gap. The V gene's germline CDR1 is SGHAT and CDR2 FQNNGV. This CDR3 contains 15 residues. The CDR3 here is CASRLPGRHNSPLHF. In nucleotides, the CDR3 is TGTGCCAGCAGGCTTCCGGGACGGCATAATTCACCCCTCCACTTT.

The V gene is TRBV6-6, the J gene TRBJ2-7; TRBD1 might be the D (6 bases). V lost 0 bases to trimming and J lost 4 bases, with 10 bases between them. The CDR3 contains 14 residues. The germline V gene encodes CDR1 MNHNY and CDR2 SVGAGI (reference sequence). CDR3 region: CASSYSTQGYEQYF. CDR3 in DNA: TGTGCCAGCAGTTACTCGACACAGGGTTACGAGCAGTACTTC.

The chain combines TRBV5-1 with TRBJ1-1; D ambiguous. Trimming cost V 4 bases and J 1 base, with 8 bases left between them. There are 13 residues in the CDR3. Germline V gives CDR1 SGHRS, CDR2 YFSETQ. The CDR3 sequence: CASSTNWNTEAFF. The CDR3 region has the DNA TGCGCCAGCAGCACAAACTGGAACACTGAAGCTTTCTTT.

J is TRBJ1-2 and V is TRBV28; D gene uncertain. Germline V gene data show CDR1 as MDHEN and CDR2 as SYDVKM. The V end lost 3 bases, the J end lost 6 bases, and 14 bases lay between the germline ends. The CDR3 length is 14 residues. The CDR3 here is CASSLLGRVDGYTF. CDR3 coding DNA: TGTGCCAGCAGTTTGCTGGGGAGGGTTGATGGCTACACCTTC.